This T cell receptor (beta chain) was observed in a study of cytomegalovirus exposure and HLA in healthy donors. Study-wide findings and caveats: Reports credit the classifier with highly specific, highly sensitive diagnosis of cytomegalovirus status. The study put under 200 TCR beta chains on its list as cytomegalovirus-associated.

Germline V gives CDR1 MNHEY, CDR2 SMNVEV (reference sequence). Trimming cost V 3 bases and J 6 bases, with 11 bases left between them. The length of the CDR3 is 13 residues. TCRdb's copy holds only in-frame clones and misses some; the assay was immunoSEQ multiplex PCR. Of approximately 98,000 clones detected, approximately 86% appear once; the ten largest clones hold approximately 2.9%. A note on this clone: Its antigen is not known.

This receptor was taken from a woman younger than 35 in good health and CMV-seronegative. The chain has TRBV27 and TRBJ1-1; D is undetermined. Sequencing input: PBMCs. CDR3 DNA: TGTGCCAGCAGTTTCTCCCCCCGGGCTGAAGCTTTCTTT. This codes for CASSFSPRAEAFF.